Below are 4 T cell receptor beta chains sequenced from a single sample in a study of T cell responses to AZD1222 COVID-19 vaccine. Clones were read by immunoSEQ multiplex PCR, and TCRdb kept only the in-frame ones, dropping some. The table records some 200,000 clones, roughly 91% of them present only once. The sample was peripheral blood, taken on day 0 of AZD1222 vaccination. The receptors derive from an adult in good health.

J is TRBJ1-1 and V is TRBV11-1; a weak D match, TRBD1 (5 bases). V gave up 5 bases and J gave up 2 bases, with 15 bases separating them. The CDR3 runs 15 residues. Germline V CDR1 and CDR2: SGHAT, FQDESV (reference sequence). The CDR3 DNA follows: TGTGCCAGCAGCCGGGACGGGCTGCTTAACACTGAAGCTTTCTTT. Protein product: CASSRDGLLNTEAFF.

The chain employs TRBV29-1 and TRBJ2-4; 11 bases match TRBD1. After removal of 4 bases from V and 8 bases from J, the junction contained 7 bases not matched to a gene. The CDR3 covers 14 residues. Germline V gene lookup returns CDR1 SQVTM and CDR2 ANQGSEA. CDR3 amino acids: CSVGGQGAPDIQYF. The DNA of the CDR3 is TGCAGCGTTGGCGGACAGGGGGCGCCGGACATTCAGTACTTC.

For the CDR3, the DNA is TGTGCCAGCAGCTTAGGCAGGCAAGAGACCCAGTACTTC. Translation gives CASSLGRQETQYF. This rearrangement joins TRBV7-2 to TRBJ2-5; D is uncertain. V was trimmed by 1 base and J by 2 bases, leaving 5 bases between them. The germline V gene has CDR1 SGHTA and CDR2 FQGNSA. The CDR3 extends over 13 amino acids. Complete variable domain (other parts from reference TRBV7-2 and TRBJ2-5): GAGVSQSPSNKVTEKGKDVELRCDPISGHTALYWYRQSLGQGLEFLIYFQGNSAPDKSGLPSDRFSAERTGGSVSTLTIQRTQQEDSAVYLCASSLGRQETQYFGPGTRLLVL.

This chain links TRBV11-2 with TRBJ1-2; D unresolved. Trimming shortened V by 6 bases and J by 8 bases, and 13 bases separated the two germline ends. The CDR3 extends over 12 amino acids. The germline V gene has CDR1 SGHAT and CDR2 FQNNGV. CDR3 amino acids: CASSRILVGYTF. For the CDR3, the DNA is TGTGCCAGCAGTCGCATTCTGGTAGGCTACACCTTC.